The 30 T cell receptor beta chains presented below share a single source sample, sequenced in a study of T cell changes during pregnancy in multiple sclerosis. Here immunoSEQ multiplex PCR was the method, and the copy in TCRdb shows in-frame clones only, minus some. The sample has 30,000 to 40,000 clones, about nine tenths seen once. Here the sequenced sample was CD4+ T cells from peripheral blood mononuclear cells, taken in the first trimester of pregnancy. The receptors stem from a female donor in good health, enrolled as a control in a pregnancy study.

This rearrangement joins TRBV15 to TRBJ2-1; 9 bases agree with TRBD1. The CDR3 covers 14 residues. The germline CDR1 and CDR2 sequences are LNHNV and YYDKDF (reference sequence). J gave up 7 bases and V 1 base, and 2 bases lay outside the gene matches. CDR3 coding DNA: TGTGCCACCAGCAGAGGGGGGACAGGGAATGAGCAGTTCTTC. It translates to CATSRGGTGNEQFF.

The chain carries TRBV2 and TRBJ1-4, with 9 bases aligning to TRBD1. This CDR3 has 14 residues. The trim removed 5 bases at V and 10 bases at J, leaving 8 bases unmatched. From germline, CDR1 is SNHLY and CDR2 FYNNEI. The CDR3 reads CASSPGQGNRKLFF. The CDR3 DNA reads TGTGCCAGCAGTCCTGGACAGGGGAATAGAAAACTGTTTTTT.

As regards this clone: An end of the junction does not agree with germline; a read error may underlie this. As DNA, the CDR3 is TGTGCCAGTACAGGGGCTGGGGCCAGCGTCCTGACTTTC. This sequence encodes CASTGAGASVLTF. This chain uses TRBV5-4 with TRBJ2-6, with TRBD1 matching over 7 bases. The CDR3 spans 13 residues. Germline V CDR1 and CDR2: SGHNT, YYREEE (reference sequence).

The chain joins TRBV18 to TRBJ1-6, with 9 bases matching TRBD1. There are 16 residues in the CDR3. Germline V gene data show CDR1 as KGHSH and CDR2 as LQKENI. V lost 1 base and J lost 7; bases outside the gene matches: 5. CDR3 in DNA: TGTGCCAGCTCACCACAGACAGGGGGAAAGAATTCACCCCTCCACTTT. This gives the protein CASSPQTGGKNSPLHF. Looking up the rest from reference TRBV18 and TRBJ1-6 gives the full variable domain: NAGVMQNPRHLVRRRGQEARLRCSPMKGHSHVYWYRQLPEEGLKFMVYLQKENIIDESGMPKERFSAEFPKEGPSILRIQQVVRGDSAAYFCASSPQTGGKNSPLHFGNGTRLTVT.

This clone was observed once. This chain uses TRBV30 with TRBJ1-4; D remains unclear. Germline lookup yields CDR1 GTSNPN and CDR2 SVGIG (reference sequence). The V and J ends lost 2 bases and 10 bases respectively, with 8 bases between them. CDR3 length equals 11 residues. In nucleotides, the CDR3 is TGTGCCTGGAGTAGGAGTTTAAAACTGTTTTTT. Translated, it gives CAWSRSLKLFF.

This clone was detected only a few times. This sequence joins TRBV18 and TRBJ1-2; possibly TRBD1 for D (6 bases). The CDR3 contains 14 residues. The germline V gene encodes CDR1 KGHSH and CDR2 LQKENI. The V gene lost 3 bases and the J gene lost 0 bases, with 8 bases spanning the gap. CDR3 amino acids: CASSPDRSNYGYTF. The CDR3 DNA reads TGTGCCAGCTCACCGGACAGATCTAACTATGGCTACACCTTC. Full variable domain (rest looked up from reference TRBV18 and TRBJ1-2): NAGVMQNPRHLVRRRGQEARLRCSPMKGHSHVYWYRQLPEEGLKFMVYLQKENIIDESGMPKERFSAEFPKEGPSILRIQQVVRGDSAAYFCASSPDRSNYGYTFGSGTRLTVV.

The chain is built from TRBV4-1 and TRBJ1-3; D is ambiguous. The V end was cut by 0 bases, the J end by 5 bases, with 14 bases between. The CDR3 is 16 residues long. Germline V gene data show CDR1 as MGHRA and CDR2 as YSYEKL. CDR3 loop: CASSQEESGIRNTIYF. In DNA form, the CDR3 reads TGCGCCAGCAGCCAAGAGGAGTCGGGTATAAGAAACACCATATATTTT.

This rearrangement joins TRBV15 to TRBJ1-1; D possibly corresponds to TRBD1 (6 bases). Germline CDR1 and CDR2: LNHNV and YYDKDF (reference sequence). The CDR3 contains 18 residues. With 3 bases removed from V and 1 base from J, the gap between germline ends came to 21 bases. CDR3 sequence: CATSRPAPGVTQNTEAFF. In nucleotides, the CDR3 is TGTGCCACCAGCAGGCCCGCGCCAGGGGTTACCCAGAACACTGAAGCTTTCTTT.

CDR3 residues: CASSESPFSGGSGQTQYF. CDR3 nucleotide sequence: TGTGCCAGCAGTGAGAGCCCCTTTAGCGGGGGCTCTGGTCAGACCCAGTACTTC. The chain carries TRBV6-1 and TRBJ2-5; 9 bases line up with TRBD2. The CDR3 totals 18 residues. Looked up from germline, CDR1 is MNHNS and CDR2 is SASEGT. The V and J ends lost 3 bases and 6 bases, in that order; junction bases with no gene match: 17.

The chain has TRBV5-4 and TRBJ1-3, with TRBD1 as a possible D gene (5 bases). CDR1 and CDR2 from the germline V gene are SGHNT and YYREEE (reference sequence). This CDR3 contains 14 residues. V was cut by 3 bases and J by 2 bases, with 9 bases left in between. CDR3 DNA: TGTGCCAGCAGCTCCCAAGGGGCTGGAAACACCATATATTTT. Encoded protein: CASSSQGAGNTIYF.

The chain's CDR3 is CASSLQEGTEAFF. The CDR3 nucleotides read TGTGCCAGCAGCTTACAGGAGGGCACTGAAGCTTTCTTT. The V and J genes are TRBV7-9 and TRBJ1-1; D gene uncertain. The CDR3 runs to 13 residues. Deletions cut 2 bases from V and 4 bases from J, with 8 bases between. From germline, CDR1 is SEHNR and CDR2 FQNEAQ (reference sequence).

This clone was observed once. The junction does not match germline at one end; this may be a read error. The chain joins TRBV7-8 to TRBJ2-7; TRBD1 is a possible D gene (6 bases). Germline V gives CDR1 SGHVS, CDR2 FQNEAQ. There are 16 residues in the CDR3. The CDR3 DNA follows: TGTGCCAGCAGCTTCGGGCCCGGACAGCGCGCCTACGAGCAGCACTTC. Its protein product is CASSFGPGQRAYEQHF.

This chain connects TRBV7-9 to TRBJ2-3; 8 positions agree with TRBD1. Germline V gives CDR1 SEHNR, CDR2 FQNEAQ (reference sequence). The CDR3 extends over 15 amino acids. The V and J ends lost 4 bases and 2 bases, in that order; junction bases with no gene match: 5. The CDR3: CASSSGQANTDTQYF. The CDR3 bases are TGTGCCAGCAGCTCGGGACAGGCCAACACAGATACGCAGTATTTT.

The rearrangement uses TRBV28 and TRBJ1-6; D uncertain. Germline V CDR1 and CDR2: MDHEN, SYDVKM. Trimming pared 8 bases from V and 8 bases from J, leaving 22 bases between. The CDR3 sequence is 16 residues long. CDR3 bases: TGTGCCAGCTCTCCAGCCGGGATGCGGGCCGATTCACCCCTCCACTTT. The encoded protein is CASSPAGMRADSPLHF.

This CDR3 is CASSRQLGNTEAFF. CDR3 coding DNA: TGTGCCAGTAGCCGACAGCTGGGGAACACTGAAGCTTTCTTT. The rearrangement uses TRBV19 and TRBJ1-1; D might be TRBD1 (5 bases). Germline values: CDR1 LNHDA, CDR2 SQIVND (reference sequence). The CDR3 has 14 residues. Trimming took off 6 bases at V and 1 base at J, with 12 bases between the two ends.

This chain joins TRBV7-9 and TRBJ1-1; D is ambiguous. V was pared by 4 bases and J by 2 bases, with 23 bases between. The germline gives CDR1 SEHNR, CDR2 FQNEAQ (reference sequence). The CDR3 contains 18 residues. The CDR3 DNA is TGTGCCAGCAGCTCCCCGCCGGGGTCCCTCGGAGGAAACACTGAAGCTTTCTTT. Its translation is CASSSPPGSLGGNTEAFF.

This CDR3 is CATSSWTSGAQETQYF. CDR3 DNA: TGTGCCACCAGCAGTTGGACTAGCGGGGCTCAAGAGACCCAGTACTTC. The rearrangement uses TRBV15 and TRBJ2-5; 12 nucleotides align to TRBD2. With V trimmed by 3 bases and J by 2 bases, 4 bases remained unmatched. The CDR3 is 16 residues long. Germline lookup yields CDR1 LNHNV and CDR2 YYDKDF (reference sequence).

The chain recombines TRBV2 with TRBJ2-1; D not certain. CDR1 SNHLY and CDR2 FYNNEI come from the germline V gene. The V end lost 1 base, the J end lost 6 bases, and 10 bases lay between the germline ends. There are 14 residues in the CDR3. This CDR3 reads CASSEVAGRNEQFF. The CDR3 coding sequence is TGTGCCAGCAGTGAAGTGGCTGGGCGCAATGAGCAGTTCTTC.

The chain employs TRBV6-5 and TRBJ2-4; D is perhaps TRBD2 (6 bases). The CDR3 is made up of 16 amino acids. Germline CDR1 and CDR2: MNHEY and SVGAGI. Trimming removed 2 bases at V and 3 bases at J, with 14 bases between. The CDR3 DNA is TGTGCCAGCAGTTACAGACCCTGGGGGGACAAAAACATTCAGTACTTC. This translates into CASSYRPWGDKNIQYF.

The chain combines TRBV5-1 with TRBJ2-1; the match to TRBD1 covers 7 bases. The V segment lost 4 bases and the J segment 7 bases; nucleotides outside the gene matches: 14. CDR3 length: 16 amino acids. Germline CDR1 and CDR2: SGHRS and YFSETQ. The CDR3 protein is CASSGQVGAVGNEQFF. The CDR3 nucleotides read TGCGCCAGCAGCGGACAGGTCGGTGCCGTGGGTAATGAGCAGTTCTTC.

The chain employs TRBV4-3 and TRBJ1-2; no definite D call. This CDR3 is built from 15 residues. V was cut by 0 bases and J by 1 base, with 9 bases left in between. CDR1 is LGHNA and CDR2 is YSLEER in the germline V gene. CDR3 region: CASSQDLLRNYGYTF. Here the CDR3 DNA reads TGCGCCAGCAGCCAAGATCTGCTACGTAACTATGGCTACACCTTC.

The rearrangement links TRBV7-8 to TRBJ2-3; a weak D match, TRBD1 (7 bases). The V end lost 5 bases, the J end lost 3 bases, and 18 bases lay between the germline ends. The CDR3 covers 16 residues. Germline V gene data show CDR1 as SGHVS and CDR2 as FQNEAQ. CDR3 loop: CASSLSTGTGTDTQYF. The CDR3 coding sequence is TGTGCCAGCAGCCTTTCGACAGGGACTGGAACAGATACGCAGTATTTT.

The V call is TRBV29-1, the J call TRBJ2-5; 7 bases fit TRBD2. V lost 0 bases and J lost 9; bases outside the gene matches: 1. Germline V gene lookup returns CDR1 SQVTM and CDR2 ANQGSEA. The CDR3 runs to 11 residues. The CDR3 spells CSVEDLAAQYF. For the CDR3, the DNA is TGCAGCGTTGAAGATCTAGCGGCCCAGTACTTC.

The rearrangement joins TRBV7-9 to TRBJ1-3, with D uncertain. Trimming removed 8 bases from V and 2 bases from J, with 16 bases in between. Germline assignment: CDR1 SEHNR and CDR2 FQNEAQ (reference sequence). This CDR3 spans 15 amino acids. The CDR3 loop reads CASAAGDLTGNTIYF. Written as DNA, the CDR3 is TGTGCCAGCGCCGCCGGAGATCTTACTGGAAACACCATATATTTT. Full variable domain (outside the CDR3, taken from reference TRBV7-9 and TRBJ1-3): DTGVSQNPRHKITKRGQNVTFRCDPISEHNRLYWYRQTLGQGPEFLTYFQNEAQLEKSRLLSDRFSAERPKGSFSTLEIQRTEQGDSAMYLCASAAGDLTGNTIYFGEGSWLTVV.

The sample holds one count of this clone. The V call is TRBV4-1, the J call TRBJ2-2; 9 bases match TRBD1. CDR3 size: 16 residues. Per germline, CDR1 MGHRA and CDR2 YSYEKL. V trimming: 8 bases; J trimming: 4 bases; junction bases outside the gene matches: 11. CDR3 sequence reads: CASFPGQGASTGELFF. CDR3 sequence (DNA): TGCGCCAGCTTCCCGGGACAGGGCGCATCCACCGGGGAGCTGTTTTTT.

The chain has TRBV5-4 and TRBJ2-3; 9 bases line up with TRBD1. Trimming took 0 bases from V and 6 from J; bases not matched to a gene: 5. The CDR3 spans 15 residues. Germline-derived CDR1 and CDR2 are SGHNT and YYREEE (reference sequence). This CDR3 is CASSLDGQGWDTQYF. CDR3 nucleotide sequence: TGTGCCAGCAGCTTGGACGGACAGGGGTGGGATACGCAGTATTTT.

CDR3 nucleotides: TGTGCCAGCAGCCCAACCAGGGGGATCTCCTACGAGCAGTACTTC. Amino acid sequence: CASSPTRGISYEQYF. This chain connects TRBV9 to TRBJ2-7; 7 bases line up with TRBD1. Trimming took 4 bases from V and 0 from J; bases not matched to a gene: 7. Germline lookup yields CDR1 SGDLS and CDR2 YYNGEE. The CDR3 consists of 15 residues.

J is TRBJ2-7 and V is TRBV28; TRBD1 agrees at 7 bases. This CDR3 is built from 16 residues. Germline CDR1 is MDHEN and CDR2 is SYDVKM. V was clipped by 0 bases and J by 1 base; unmatched bases: 6. The CDR3 DNA sequence: TGTGCCAGCAGTTTATGGGGCACAGGGGAATCCTACGAGCAGTACTTC. Protein product: CASSLWGTGESYEQYF.

The rearrangement joins TRBV20-1 to TRBJ1-1; D is possibly TRBD1 (6 bases). Trimming cost V 6 bases and J 12 bases, with 14 bases left between them. This CDR3 is 10 amino acids long. From germline, CDR1 is DFQATT and CDR2 SNEGSKA (reference sequence). CDR3 amino acids: CSATGTRTFF. The CDR3 bases are TGCAGTGCCACCGGGACACGGACTTTCTTT.

V and J are TRBV5-1 and TRBJ2-7, with D maybe TRBD1 (6 bases). The V gene lost 3 bases and the J gene lost 2 bases, with 9 bases spanning the gap. Germline values: CDR1 SGHRS, CDR2 YFSETQ. The CDR3 has 13 amino acids. CDR3 DNA: TGCGCCAGCAGCTCCCGACAGGCCTACGAGCAGTACTTC. Its protein product is CASSSRQAYEQYF. Filled out from reference TRBV5-1 and TRBJ2-7, the complete variable domain reads KAGVTQTPRYLIKTRGQQVTLSCSPISGHRSVSWYQQTPGQGLQFLFEYFSETQRNKGNFPGRFSGRQFSNSRSEMNVSTLELGDSALYLCASSSRQAYEQYFGPGTRLTVT.